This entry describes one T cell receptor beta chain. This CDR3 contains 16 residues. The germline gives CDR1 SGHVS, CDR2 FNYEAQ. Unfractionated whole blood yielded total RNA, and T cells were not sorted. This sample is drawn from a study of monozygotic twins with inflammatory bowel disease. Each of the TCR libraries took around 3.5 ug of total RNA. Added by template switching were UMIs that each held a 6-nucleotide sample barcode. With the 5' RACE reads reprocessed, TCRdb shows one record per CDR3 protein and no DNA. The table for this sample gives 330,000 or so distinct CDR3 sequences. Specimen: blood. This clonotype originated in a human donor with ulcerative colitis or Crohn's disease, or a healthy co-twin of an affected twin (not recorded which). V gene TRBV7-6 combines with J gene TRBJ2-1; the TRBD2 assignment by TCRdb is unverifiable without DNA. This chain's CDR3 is CASSLGVVAGGGEQFF.